This TCR beta chain was sequenced in a study of blood T cell repertoires in COVID-19. Study as a whole: Whether acute or convalescent, the COVID-19 samples came from the United States, Italy and Spain. Nucleic acid was either cDNA or gDNA, and it came from T cells, B-cell-depleted T cells, or PBMCs.

As originally analysed: Amplification of reference gene primers was used by the study to estimate nucleated cell counts. The assay was immunoSEQ multiplex PCR, and TCRdb's table has in-frame clones only and misses some. V and J calls and clone size come straight from that table; D and trimming were deduced from the DNA. The table records 100,000 to 150,000 clones, around 87% of them present only once. This CDR3 region has 13 residues. V gave up 10 bases and J gave up 4 bases; unmatched junction bases: 5. Per germline, CDR1 LNHDA and CDR2 SQIVND (reference sequence). This clonotype originated in a woman aged 55-69 years with acute or convalescent COVID-19. The V gene is TRBV19, the J gene TRBJ1-2; 11 bases align to TRBD1. The sample was peripheral blood. The CDR3 DNA reads TGTGCCACTCGGGACAGGGGGATCTATGGCTACACCTTC. It yields the protein CATRDRGIYGYTF.